Sequencing of this TCR beta chain was carried out in a study of blood T cell repertoires in COVID-19. Per germline, CDR1 MNHEY and CDR2 SVGAGI. V dropped 2 bases and J dropped 0 bases, with 11 bases sitting between them. CDR3 length: 16 amino acids. The repertoire was sequenced with immunoSEQ multiplex PCR; TCRdb's copy has only in-frame clones and lacks some. The table lists more than 150,000 clones, approximately 86% of them singletons. Sequenced: peripheral blood. The TCR sequence derives from a man aged 55 to 69 with COVID-19, enrolled during active disease. This rearrangement joins TRBV6-5 to TRBJ1-3; D not resolved. In DNA, the CDR3 is TGTGCCAGCAGTTACCACCCAGCGGGCTCTGGAAACACCATATATTTT. Protein product: CASSYHPAGSGNTIYF.